The clone carrying this T cell receptor beta chain has a single count. Its target is not known. CDR1 is SGHRS and CDR2 is YFSETQ in the germline V gene. This CDR3 spans 16 amino acids. Trimming cost V 0 bases and J 0 bases, with 11 bases left between them. This specimen comes from a study of blood T cells in healthy people across ages. Overall study results and limits: Strong correlation was found linking TCR beta diversity to naive T cell percentage. The lack of PBMC sorting stopped any conclusive naive versus antigen-experienced comparison.

A second about 6 to 11 cycle PCR used barcoded and J-beta primers. TCRdb re-analysed the 5' RACE reads in MiXCR, keeping a single row per CDR3 protein. The sample lists about 1,800,000 distinct CDR3 sequences; under 30% were seen once. Each sample yielded at least 5.5 micrograms of PBMC total RNA. This sequence originates from a woman aged 25-40 years in good health. What was sequenced was blood. This rearrangement joins TRBV5-1 to TRBJ2-3; D is undetermined. CDR3 in amino acids: CASSLGVTLSTDTQYF. The CDR3 DNA sequence: TGCGCCAGCAGCTTGGGCGTGACTTTGAGCACAGATACGCAGTATTTT. Full variable domain (remainder filled in from reference TRBV5-1 and TRBJ2-3): KAGVTQTPRYLIKTRGQQVTLSCSPISGHRSVSWYQQTPGQGLQFLFEYFSETQRNKGNFPGRFSGRQFSNSRSEMNVSTLELGDSALYLCASSLGVTLSTDTQYFGPGTRLTVL.